Below are 29 T cell receptor beta chains sequenced from a single sample in a study of graft-versus-host responses after intestinal transplantation. Intraepithelial and lamina propria lymphocytes were released after the graft tissue was processed. Profiled with immunoSEQ multiplex PCR; TCRdb holds only in-frame clones, not every one. Here the sample spans 40,000 or so clones, about nine tenths being singletons. This specimen consisted of ileum tissue, obtained 200 to 210 days after intestinal transplant. The receptors derive from a human patient who received an intestinal transplant, so some T cells may come from the graft donor.

The CDR3 nucleotides are TGTGCCAGCAGCGTAGTGGCAGCCTCTGGGGCCAACGTCCTGACTTTC. The encoded protein is CASSVVAASGANVLTF. This chain joins TRBV9 and TRBJ2-6; D is unresolved. The CDR3 runs to 16 residues. Germline CDR1 and CDR2: SGDLS and YYNGEE. Trimming stripped 0 bases from V and 0 bases from J, with 7 bases between.

The chain uses TRBV5-6 and TRBJ2-2; 12 bases match TRBD2. The J segment lost 4 bases and the V segment lost 6 bases, leaving 16 bases of the junction unmatched. CDR3 length: 19 amino acids. The germline CDR1 and CDR2 sequences are SGHDT and YYEEEE. The CDR3 DNA reads as TGTGCCAGCACCGCCCTAGCGGGAGGGCCGGAATGGGTCACCGGGGAGCTGTTTTTT. This encodes CASTALAGGPEWVTGELFF.

The gene calls are TRBV11-2 and TRBJ2-1; tentative D call: TRBD1 (5 bases). CDR3 size: 12 residues. V lost 5 bases and J lost 12, with 14 bases in between. Germline V lookup: CDR1 SGHAT, CDR2 FQNNGV. The CDR3 DNA follows: TGTGCCAGCAGCCCCCCGCAGGGAAGGCAGTTCTTC. Protein product: CASSPPQGRQFF.

This clone counts as medium-sized. The gene calls are TRBV14 and TRBJ2-1, with 7 bases fitting TRBD1. This CDR3 has 18 residues. Looked up from germline, CDR1 is SGHDN and CDR2 is FVKESK. Trimming cost V 1 base and J 1 base; bases outside gene matches: 10. CDR3 bases: TGTGCCAGCAGCCAAGGTTTCGTAGGACAGGCTTCCTACAATGAGCAGTTCTTC. This translates into CASSQGFVGQASYNEQFF.

In regard to this clone: Other DNA variants within this sample encode the same CDR3. V usage is TRBV28 and J usage is TRBJ2-5, with 8 bases matching TRBD2. Trimming took 6 bases from V and 1 from J; bases not matched to a gene: 4. The CDR3 has 14 amino acids. Germline V gene lookup returns CDR1 MDHEN and CDR2 SYDVKM. CDR3 amino acids: CASSLLAAQETQYF. CDR3 sequence (DNA): TGTGCCAGCAGCTTACTAGCGGCCCAAGAGACCCAGTACTTC.

The rearrangement links TRBV28 to TRBJ1-2; a possible D gene is TRBD1 (5 bases). Germline loops: CDR1 MDHEN, CDR2 SYDVKM. This CDR3 spans 14 amino acids. Trimming cost V 2 bases and J 0 bases, with 7 bases left between them. CDR3 nucleotides: TGTGCCAGCAGTTTAGCAGGGACTAACTATGGCTACACCTTC. Translated: CASSLAGTNYGYTF.

The chain combines TRBV19 with TRBJ2-2; D is unclear. The CDR3 consists of 12 residues. CDR1 LNHDA and CDR2 SQIVND come from the germline V gene (reference sequence). Deletions cut 5 bases from V and 5 bases from J, with 6 bases between. In DNA, the CDR3 is TGTGCCAGTAGTTCTTTTACCGGGGAGCTGTTTTTT. Translated: CASSSFTGELFF.

The V gene is TRBV28, the J gene TRBJ2-3; D perhaps matches TRBD2 (5 bases). CDR3 length equals 16 residues. Germline V gene lookup returns CDR1 MDHEN and CDR2 SYDVKM. The V gene lost 6 bases and the J gene lost 3 bases, with 19 bases spanning the gap. The CDR3 coding sequence is TGTGCCAGCAGCCTTCTTTCGGGAAGAACGACAGATACGCAGTATTTT. Translation gives CASSLLSGRTTDTQYF.

This chain links TRBV27 with TRBJ2-1; 7 positions match TRBD2. Per germline, CDR1 MNHEY and CDR2 SMNVEV (reference sequence). The CDR3 has 16 residues. The V gene end was trimmed by 4 bases and the J gene end by 6 bases; junction bases not matched to a gene: 12. CDR3 residues: CASSSTVAGDSNEQFF. In nucleotides, the CDR3 is TGTGCCAGCAGTTCCACAGTGGCGGGAGATAGCAATGAGCAGTTCTTC.

The count of this clone is one. The chain couples TRBV9 to TRBJ2-1, with D hard to call. Trimming took 0 bases from V and 0 from J, leaving 7 bases between them. Germline CDR1 SGDLS, CDR2 YYNGEE. The CDR3 runs 15 residues. DNA of the CDR3: TGTGCCAGCAGCGTAGCATCGAACTCCTACAATGAGCAGTTCTTC. It is translated as CASSVASNSYNEQFF. Drawing the rest from reference TRBV9 and TRBJ2-1, the complete variable domain is DSGVTQTPKHLITATGQRVTLRCSPRSGDLSVYWYQQSLDQGLQFLIQYYNGEERAKGNILERFSAQQFPDLHSELNLSSLELGDSALYFCASSVASNSYNEQFFGPGTRLTVL.

This sequence joins TRBV7-8 and TRBJ2-2; D gene unclear. CDR1 is SGHVS and CDR2 is FQNEAQ in the germline V gene. Trimming cost V 1 base and J 7 bases, with 13 bases left between them. The length of the CDR3 is 15 residues. The CDR3 DNA is TGTGCCAGCAGCTTAGATGCTAGATTGGTCGGGGAGCTGTTTTTT. Protein sequence: CASSLDARLVGELFF. The variable domain in full, completed from reference TRBV7-8 and TRBJ2-2, reads GAGVSQSPRYKVAKRGQDVALRCDPISGHVSLFWYQQALGQGPEFLTYFQNEAQLDKSGLPSDRFFAERPEGSVSTLKIQRTQQEDSAVYLCASSLDARLVGELFFGEGSRLTVL.

The DNA of the CDR3 is TGTGCCATCAGTGAGACTAGCGGAGACTACGAGCAGTACTTC. This sequence encodes CAISETSGDYEQYF. The rearrangement links TRBV10-3 to TRBJ2-7; 8 bases align to TRBD2. The CDR3 consists of 14 residues. Unmatched junction bases numbered 3, after V lost 2 bases and J lost 3 bases. CDR1 and CDR2 (germline): ENHRY, SYGVKD.

The chain uses TRBV5-1 and TRBJ1-3; 10 bases map to TRBD1. Per the germline V gene, CDR1 is SGHRS and CDR2 is YFSETQ. This CDR3 is built from 16 residues. V shed 3 bases, J shed 8 bases, and the junction held 11 bases outside the gene matches. The CDR3 is CASSWRDRGSGDTIYF. The CDR3 coding sequence is TGCGCCAGCAGCTGGCGGGACAGGGGATCAGGAGACACCATATATTTT.

The J gene is TRBJ2-1, the V gene TRBV15; tentative D call: TRBD2 (5 bases). The CDR3 contains 15 residues. CDR1 is LNHNV and CDR2 is YYDKDF in the germline V gene (reference sequence). V was pared by 0 bases and J by 7 bases, with 13 bases between. The CDR3 DNA sequence: TGTGCCACCAGCAGAGAGTTGGCCCGAGGGAATGAGCAGTTCTTC. Protein: CATSRELARGNEQFF.

CDR3 nucleotides: TGTGCCAGCAGTTACCGGGACAGAACAGATACGCAGTATTTT. Amino acids: CASSYRDRTDTQYF. The V call is TRBV6-5, the J call TRBJ2-3, with TRBD1 matching 7 bases. Trimming cost V 2 bases and J 3 bases; bases outside gene matches: 2. This CDR3 is 14 amino acids long. Germline values: CDR1 MNHEY, CDR2 SVGAGI.

This clone turned up a few times. The chain employs TRBV5-6 and TRBJ1-3; D is uncertain. The CDR3 consists of 15 residues. Germline V CDR1 and CDR2: SGHDT, YYEEEE. V dropped 0 bases and J dropped 1 base, with 8 bases sitting between them. CDR3 in amino acids: CASSLGWGSGNTIYF. DNA for the CDR3: TGTGCCAGCAGCTTGGGCTGGGGATCTGGAAACACCATATATTTT.

This clone has only one observation. The CDR3, as DNA: TGCGCCAGCAGCCCGACTAGCGGTTCCACAGATACGCAGTATTTT. Protein sequence: CASSPTSGSTDTQYF. V and J are TRBV5-1 and TRBJ2-3; 9 positions match TRBD2. Germline values: CDR1 SGHRS, CDR2 YFSETQ. With 4 bases clipped from V and 2 bases from J, the junction kept 5 bases outside the gene matches. The CDR3 is 15 amino acids.

V gene TRBV4-1 combines with J gene TRBJ1-5; D remains ambiguous. The V gene lost 0 bases and the J gene lost 11 bases, with 20 bases spanning the gap. In germline, CDR1 is MGHRA, CDR2 YSYEKL. This CDR3 is 16 amino acids long. The CDR3 is CASSQDAGGGRLAQHF. The CDR3 nucleotides read TGCGCCAGCAGCCAAGATGCCGGCGGCGGCCGCCTAGCCCAGCATTTT.

The chain carries TRBV28 and TRBJ2-3, with 8 positions matching TRBD2. The CDR3 loop spans 14 amino acids. J gave up 6 bases and V 8 bases, and 10 bases lay outside the gene matches. CDR1 is MDHEN, CDR2 SYDVKM, per germline. DNA for the CDR3: TGTGCCAGCGCAAGCGGTAGCGGGACCGATACGCAGTATTTT. It encodes CASASGSGTDTQYF.

This sequence joins TRBV12-5 and TRBJ1-1; the D gene is possibly TRBD1 (5 bases). Trimming cost V 6 bases and J 3 bases, with 11 bases left between them. CDR3 length: 13 residues. The germline V gene has CDR1 LGHNT and CDR2 FRNRAP. The CDR3 DNA is TGTGCTAGTGGGATCGACAGACACACTGAAGCTTTCTTT. This encodes CASGIDRHTEAFF.

This sequence joins TRBV5-4 and TRBJ2-7, with TRBD2 matching 13 bases. CDR3 length: 15 residues. Unmatched junction bases numbered 9, after V lost 6 bases and J lost 6 bases. CDR1 is SGHNT and CDR2 is YYREEE in the germline V gene (reference sequence). CDR3: CASKQGTSGRGEQYF. Here the CDR3 DNA reads TGTGCCAGCAAACAGGGTACTAGCGGGAGGGGCGAGCAGTACTTC.

The chain uses TRBV27 and TRBJ2-7; 8 bases line up with TRBD1. J lost 0 bases, V lost 2 bases, and 3 bases had no gene match. This CDR3 is built from 15 residues. Germline CDR1 and CDR2: MNHEY and SMNVEV (reference sequence). CDR3: CASSLQGARSYEQYF. In DNA, the CDR3 is TGTGCCAGCAGTTTACAGGGGGCCCGCTCCTACGAGCAGTACTTC.

The chain recombines TRBV15 with TRBJ1-1; D unclear. This CDR3 is built from 12 residues. Germline lookup yields CDR1 LNHNV and CDR2 YYDKDF (reference sequence). Deletions cut 8 bases from V and 1 base from J, with 8 bases between. The CDR3 loop reads CATRDGNTEAFF. CDR3 coding DNA: TGTGCCACCCGAGACGGGAACACTGAAGCTTTCTTT.

The V call is TRBV14, the J call TRBJ2-7, with 7 positions matching TRBD1. CDR1 SGHDN and CDR2 FVKESK come from the germline V gene. This CDR3 comprises 14 residues. The V gene end was trimmed by 1 base and the J gene end by 7 bases; junction bases not matched to a gene: 7. The CDR3 region has the DNA TGTGCCAGCAGCCAAGCCGGGACAGTTGGGGAGCAGTACTTC. Its translation: CASSQAGTVGEQYF.

This rearrangement joins TRBV19 to TRBJ1-5, with D uncertain. The CDR3 contains 14 residues. V lost 5 bases, J lost 5 bases, and 13 bases lay in between. Germline V gives CDR1 LNHDA, CDR2 SQIVND (reference sequence). CDR3 DNA sequence: TGTGCCAGTAGTGGCGGACTGCCTTATCAGCCCCAGCATTTT. Encoded protein: CASSGGLPYQPQHF.

The chain links TRBV27 to TRBJ1-5, with D possibly being TRBD1 (6 bases). The CDR3 is made up of 19 amino acids. Trimming took 6 bases from V and 0 from J, leaving 24 bases between them. The germline CDR1 and CDR2 sequences are MNHEY and SMNVEV (reference sequence). The CDR3 here is CASRTGILIPHDSNQPQHF. The CDR3 DNA sequence: TGTGCCAGCAGGACAGGTATCCTAATACCCCATGATAGCAATCAGCCCCAGCATTTT.

The chain combines TRBV11-1 with TRBJ2-7; the match to TRBD1 covers 7 bases. Germline V lookup: CDR1 SGHAT, CDR2 FQDESV (reference sequence). V gave up 2 bases and J gave up 2 bases; unmatched junction bases: 3. The CDR3 spans 14 residues. The CDR3 here is CASSLRTGPYEQYF. DNA of the CDR3: TGTGCCAGCAGCTTACGGACAGGCCCCTACGAGCAGTACTTC.

The genes are TRBV28 and TRBJ2-2, with 8 bases aligning to TRBD2. Unmatched junction bases numbered 8, after V lost 6 bases and J lost 5 bases. The CDR3 sequence is 15 residues long. Germline lookup yields CDR1 MDHEN and CDR2 SYDVKM. The DNA of the CDR3 is TGTGCCAGCAGAAGCGGGGGCGAGGGGACCGGGGAGCTGTTTTTT. Translated, it gives CASRSGGEGTGELFF.

This chain connects TRBV7-2 to TRBJ1-5; no reliable D call. The CDR3 sequence is 13 residues long. Trimming cost V 1 base and J 3 bases, with 4 bases left between them. The germline gives CDR1 SGHTA, CDR2 FQGNSA. CDR3 sequence: CASSLVANQPQHF. DNA for the CDR3: TGTGCCAGCAGCTTAGTAGCCAATCAGCCCCAGCATTTT.